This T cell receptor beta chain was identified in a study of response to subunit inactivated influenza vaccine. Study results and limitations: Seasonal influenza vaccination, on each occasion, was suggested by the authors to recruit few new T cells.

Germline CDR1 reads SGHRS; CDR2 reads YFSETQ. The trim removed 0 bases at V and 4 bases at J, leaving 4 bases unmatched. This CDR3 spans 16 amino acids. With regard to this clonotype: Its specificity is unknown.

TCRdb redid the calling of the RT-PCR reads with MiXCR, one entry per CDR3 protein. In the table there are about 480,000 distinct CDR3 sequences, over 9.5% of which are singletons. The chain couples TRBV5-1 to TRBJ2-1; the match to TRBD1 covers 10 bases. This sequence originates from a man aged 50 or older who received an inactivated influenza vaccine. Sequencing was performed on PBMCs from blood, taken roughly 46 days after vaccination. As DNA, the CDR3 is TGCGCCAGCAGCTTGGAGGGGACAGGGGAATACAATGAGCAGTTCTTC. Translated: CASSLEGTGEYNEQFF.